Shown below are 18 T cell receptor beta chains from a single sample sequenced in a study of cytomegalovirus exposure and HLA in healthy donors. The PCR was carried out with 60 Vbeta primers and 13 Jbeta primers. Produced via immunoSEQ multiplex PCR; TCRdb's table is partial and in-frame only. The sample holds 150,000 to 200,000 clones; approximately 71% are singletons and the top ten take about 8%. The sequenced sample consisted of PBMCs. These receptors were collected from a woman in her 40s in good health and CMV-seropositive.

The CDR3 reads CASSRTGVTEAFF. In nucleotides, the CDR3 is TGTGCCAGCAGTAGGACAGGGGTTACTGAAGCTTTCTTT. The chain couples TRBV5-6 to TRBJ1-1, with 9 bases fitting TRBD1. After removal of 5 bases from V and 5 bases from J, the junction contained 4 bases not matched to a gene. Germline V gene lookup returns CDR1 SGHDT and CDR2 YYEEEE. The CDR3 runs to 13 residues.

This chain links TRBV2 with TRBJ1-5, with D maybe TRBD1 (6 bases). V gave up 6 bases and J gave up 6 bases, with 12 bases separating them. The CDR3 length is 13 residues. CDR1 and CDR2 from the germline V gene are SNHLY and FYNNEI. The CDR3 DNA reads TGTGCCAGCAGGGAGACAGGCGCTCAGCCCCAGCATTTT. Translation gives CASRETGAQPQHF.

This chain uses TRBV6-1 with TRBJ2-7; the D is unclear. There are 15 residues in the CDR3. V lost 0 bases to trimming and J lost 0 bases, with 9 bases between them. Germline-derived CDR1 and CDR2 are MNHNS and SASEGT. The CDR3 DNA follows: TGTGCCAGCAGTGAAGCGCTTACGGTCTCCTACGAGCAGTACTTC. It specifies CASSEALTVSYEQYF.

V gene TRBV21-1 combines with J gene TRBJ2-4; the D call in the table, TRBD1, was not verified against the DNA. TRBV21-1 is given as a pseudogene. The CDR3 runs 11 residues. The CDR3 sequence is CASSSRGWPRF. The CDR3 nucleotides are TGTGCCAGCAGCTCAAGGGGATGGCCCCGCTTC.

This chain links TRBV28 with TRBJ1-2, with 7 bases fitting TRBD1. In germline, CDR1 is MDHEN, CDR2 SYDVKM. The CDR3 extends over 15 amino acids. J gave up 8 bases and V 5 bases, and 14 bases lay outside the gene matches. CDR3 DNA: TGTGCCAGCAGTCCAGGGACAGTTGAAACCGGGGGCTACACCTTC. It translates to CASSPGTVETGGYTF.

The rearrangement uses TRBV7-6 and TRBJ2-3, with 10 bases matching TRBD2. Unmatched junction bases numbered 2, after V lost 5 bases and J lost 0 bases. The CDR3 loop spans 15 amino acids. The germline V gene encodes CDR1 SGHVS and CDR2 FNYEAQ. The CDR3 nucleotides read TGTGCCAGCAGCGTTAGCGGGGGGAGCACAGATACGCAGTATTTT. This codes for CASSVSGGSTDTQYF.

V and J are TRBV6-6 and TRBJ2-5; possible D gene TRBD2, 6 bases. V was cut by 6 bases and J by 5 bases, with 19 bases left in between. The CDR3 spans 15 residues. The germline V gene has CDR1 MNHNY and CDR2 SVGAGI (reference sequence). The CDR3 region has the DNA TGTGCCAGCAGAGATAGCGGAGGGGAAGGGGAGACCCAGTACTTC. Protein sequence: CASRDSGGEGETQYF.

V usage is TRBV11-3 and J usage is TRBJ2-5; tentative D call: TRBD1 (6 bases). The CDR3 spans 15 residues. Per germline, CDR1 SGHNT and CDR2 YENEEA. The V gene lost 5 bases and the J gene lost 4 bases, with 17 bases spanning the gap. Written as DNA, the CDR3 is TGTGCCAGCAGCCTGGGACACTCTATAGGAGAGACCCAGTACTTC. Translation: CASSLGHSIGETQYF.

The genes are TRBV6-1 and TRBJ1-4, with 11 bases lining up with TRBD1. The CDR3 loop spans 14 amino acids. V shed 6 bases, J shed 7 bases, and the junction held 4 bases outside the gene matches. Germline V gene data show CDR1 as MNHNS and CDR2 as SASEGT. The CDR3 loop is CASRPGTGGEKLFF. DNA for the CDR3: TGTGCCAGCAGACCCGGGACAGGGGGTGAAAAACTGTTTTTT.

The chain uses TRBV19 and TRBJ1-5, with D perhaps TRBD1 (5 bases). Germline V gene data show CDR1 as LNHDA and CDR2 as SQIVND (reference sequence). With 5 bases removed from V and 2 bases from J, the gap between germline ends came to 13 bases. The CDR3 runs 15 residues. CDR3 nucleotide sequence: TGTGCCAGTAGTCGCCAGGGATTCGGCAATCAGCCCCAGCATTTT. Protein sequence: CASSRQGFGNQPQHF.

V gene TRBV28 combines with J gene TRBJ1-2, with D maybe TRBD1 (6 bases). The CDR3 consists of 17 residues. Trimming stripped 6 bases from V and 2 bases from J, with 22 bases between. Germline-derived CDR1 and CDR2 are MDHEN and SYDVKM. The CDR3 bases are TGTGCCAGCAGGTCAGGGTTGGGAGATAGGGGGAACTATGGCTACACCTTC. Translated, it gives CASRSGLGDRGNYGYTF.

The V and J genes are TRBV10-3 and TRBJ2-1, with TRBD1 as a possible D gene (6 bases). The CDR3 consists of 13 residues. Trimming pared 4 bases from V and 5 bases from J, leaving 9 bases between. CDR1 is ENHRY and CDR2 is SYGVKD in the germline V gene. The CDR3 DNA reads TGTGCCATCAGTGGTGGACAGAACAATGAGCAGTTCTTC. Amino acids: CAISGGQNNEQFF.

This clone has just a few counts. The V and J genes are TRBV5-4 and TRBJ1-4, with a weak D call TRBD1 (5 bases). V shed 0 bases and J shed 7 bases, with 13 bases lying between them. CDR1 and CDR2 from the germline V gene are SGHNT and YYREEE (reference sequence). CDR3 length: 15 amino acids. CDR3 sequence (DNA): TGTGCCAGCAGCTTGGCGGGGGGATATGGTGAAAAACTGTTTTTT. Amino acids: CASSLAGGYGEKLFF.

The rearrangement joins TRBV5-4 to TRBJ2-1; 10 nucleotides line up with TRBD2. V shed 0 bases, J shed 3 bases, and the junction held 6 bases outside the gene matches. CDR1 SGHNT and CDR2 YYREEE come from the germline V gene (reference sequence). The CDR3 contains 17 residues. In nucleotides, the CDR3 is TGTGCCAGCAGCTTGGCATCCCTAGCGGGAGTCTACAATGAGCAGTTCTTC. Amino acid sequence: CASSLASLAGVYNEQFF.

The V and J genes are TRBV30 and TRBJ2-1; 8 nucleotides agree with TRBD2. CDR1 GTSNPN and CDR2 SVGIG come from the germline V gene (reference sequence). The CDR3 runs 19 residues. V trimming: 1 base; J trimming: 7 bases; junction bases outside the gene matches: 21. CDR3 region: CAWSDKSPPLAGEVNEQFF. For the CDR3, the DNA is TGTGCCTGGAGTGATAAAAGCCCTCCCCTAGCGGGTGAGGTTAATGAGCAGTTCTTC.

CDR3: CASSASRTTHTQYF. The CDR3 nucleotides read TGTGCCAGCAGCGCCTCCCGGACAACCCATACGCAGTATTTT. The chain links TRBV4-2 to TRBJ2-3, with D possibly TRBD1 on 5 matching bases. V dropped 5 bases and J dropped 7 bases, with 16 bases sitting between them. In germline, CDR1 is LGHNA, CDR2 YNFKEQ. This CDR3 has 14 amino acids.

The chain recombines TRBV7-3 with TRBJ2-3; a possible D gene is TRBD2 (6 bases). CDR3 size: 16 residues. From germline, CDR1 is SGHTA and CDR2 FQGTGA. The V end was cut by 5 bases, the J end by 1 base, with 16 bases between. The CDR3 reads CASSVGLTTGTDTQYF. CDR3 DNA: TGTGCCAGCAGCGTCGGACTAACTACGGGCACAGATACGCAGTATTTT.

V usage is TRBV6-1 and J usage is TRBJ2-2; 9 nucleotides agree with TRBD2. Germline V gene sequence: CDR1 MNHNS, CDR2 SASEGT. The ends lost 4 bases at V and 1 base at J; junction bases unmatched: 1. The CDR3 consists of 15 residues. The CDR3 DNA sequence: TGTGCCAGCAGTGGTAGCGGGGGGAACACCGGGGAGCTGTTTTTT. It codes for CASSGSGGNTGELFF.